The clone carrying this TCR beta chain was found many times. The antigen is unknown. The sample originates from a study of T-cell reconstitution after alpha-beta-depleted transplantation in children. Study findings and constraints: Elevated TCRbeta diversity at day 60 was traced, in some patients, to surviving recipient T cells and thymic progenitors. Among T cells one year after transplant, newly produced cells accounted for most counts and diversity. Several hundred rapidly expanded clones from non-depleted graft cells reportedly supplied alpha-beta T cells about two months post-transplant.

The TCRbeta library was prepared with unique molecular identifiers. TCRdb reanalysed the PCR reads using MiXCR and keeps one entry per CDR3 protein. Among nearly 250,000 distinct CDR3 sequences listed, roughly 7.7% were seen once. Germline V lookup: CDR1 DFQATT, CDR2 SNEGSKA (reference sequence). Trimming pared 6 bases from V and 3 bases from J, leaving 15 bases between. The length of the CDR3 is 13 residues. The receptor was isolated from a male patient aged 10 to 17 who had a stem cell transplant for acute lymphoblastic leukemia, so the T cells may come from the graft donor. The input for sequencing was PBMCs, mostly from graft donor cells, taken 180 days after TCRalphabeta/CD19-depleted stem cell transplant. The gene calls are TRBV20-1 and TRBJ2-7; possible D gene TRBD1, 7 bases. CDR3 coding DNA: TGCAGTGCCCCGGACAGGAGGGACTACGAGCAGTACTTC. It encodes CSAPDRRDYEQYF.